This passage covers 3 T cell receptor beta chains from one sample sequenced in a study of CD8+ T cells in alopecia areata. Investigators isolated RNA and reverse transcribed it into cDNA to act as the sequencing template. Sequenced by immunoSEQ multiplex PCR; TCRdb stores in-frame clones only, minus some. This repertoire holds some 2,000 clones, and none appear only once. Pooled cutaneous lymph node cells were sorted using CD4, CD8alpha, NKG2D, NKG2ACE and other markers. Sequenced: CD8+ T cells sorted from a lymph node. These receptor sequences come from a C3H/HeJ mouse with alopecia areata. The MHC haplotype of this mouse line is H2-k.

This clone was seen ten or more times. Mouse gene names and germline throughout. This chain's CDR3 is CASSRDPQNYAEQFF. The sequenced CDR3 bases are TGTGCTAGCAGTAGAGATCCGCAGAATTATGCT. The chain joins TRBV17 to TRBJ2-1; D is undetermined. The missing CDR3 end, 4 residues past where the read stops, is filled in from the germline J gene. Germline V gene lookup returns CDR1 MNHDT and CDR2 YYDKIL. This CDR3 comprises 15 residues. The V end was cut by 0 bases, the J end by 4 bases, with 10 bases between.

At least ten counts were recorded for this clone. These gene names are mouse names. The CDR3 end is not reached by the read, which stops 4 residues before it; the germline J gene fills it in. The chain joins TRBV1 to TRBJ1-1; D uncertain. The V end was cut by 0 bases, the J end by 1 base, with 3 bases between. CDR3 length: 13 amino acids. Germline CDR1 is NSQYPW and CDR2 is LRSPGD (reference sequence). The CDR3 is CTCSAEGNTEVFF. Incomplete CDR3 DNA: TGCACCTGCAGTGCAGAGGGAAACACA.

There are many counts of this clone. Gene names and germline match the mouse. The read terminates 4 residues ahead of where the CDR3 ends, so the germline J gene completes it. J is TRBJ2-1 and V is TRBV13-3, with 7 bases matching TRBD2. Germline V gives CDR1 NNHDY, CDR2 SYVADS. V lost 0 bases to trimming and J lost 1 base; unmatched junction nucleotides: 4. CDR3 size: 16 residues. The CDR3 loop reads CASSDAVWGNYAEQFF. The CDR3 bases that were read are TGTGCCAGCAGTGATGCAGTCTGGGGGAACTATGCT.